This entry is about one TCR beta chain. The data were taken from a study of T cell responses to AZD1222 COVID-19 vaccine. Sequenced by immunoSEQ multiplex PCR; TCRdb stores in-frame clones only, minus some. This repertoire shows roughly 150,000 clones, just under 95% found once; its top ten account for 1.3%. J lost 4 bases, V lost 4 bases, and 5 bases had no gene match. Germline CDR1 reads SGHNT; CDR2 reads YYREEE (reference sequence). The CDR3 contains 14 residues. The chain links TRBV5-4 to TRBJ1-5, with 7 bases lining up with TRBD1. The clonotype originates from an adult in good health. The sequencing used peripheral blood, collected on day 0 of AZD1222 vaccination. Here the CDR3 DNA reads TGTGCCAGCAGCCCCGGGACAGAAAATCAGCCCCAGCATTTT. This translates into CASSPGTENQPQHF.